These 19 T cell receptor beta chains came from one sample sequenced in a study of blood T cells in healthy people across ages. It was with a sample-barcoded 5' primer and a J-beta primer mix that a second PCR of about 6 to 12 cycles was run. One entry per CDR3 protein, called by TCRdb with MiXCR from the 5' RACE reads. This sample has some 940,000 distinct CDR3 sequences, with 25% to 35% found just once. These sequences were also reported in another study, on T cells of mothers and their children.

The specimen was blood. These receptor sequences come from a woman aged 40 to 50 in good health.

The table lists this clonotype with a count of one. The gene calls are TRBV7-2 and TRBJ1-5; D unclear. Germline CDR1 reads SGHTA; CDR2 reads FQGNSA. The CDR3 covers 14 residues. The germline V and J ends were trimmed by 5 bases and 1 base, with 9 bases remaining between them. The CDR3 protein is CASSRQRSNQPQHF. The CDR3 nucleotides are TGTGCCAGCAGCCGCCAGCGGAGCAATCAGCCCCAGCATTTT.

The rearrangement links TRBV27 to TRBJ2-7, with 9 bases lining up with TRBD2. Germline V gene sequence: CDR1 MNHEY, CDR2 SMNVEV (reference sequence). Trimming at V came to 2 bases and at J to 0 bases, leaving 8 bases not matched to a gene. This CDR3 comprises 17 residues. The CDR3, as DNA: TGTGCCAGCAGTTTAAGCGGGGGGTTGCCGAGCTCCTACGAGCAGTACTTC. This encodes CASSLSGGLPSSYEQYF.

The chain combines TRBV27 with TRBJ1-1, with no clear D. Germline loops: CDR1 MNHEY, CDR2 SMNVEV (reference sequence). Trimming cost V 10 bases and J 1 base, with 10 bases left between them. This CDR3 has 12 amino acids. CDR3 bases: TGTGCCACCATGGCGGCGAACACTGAAGCTTTCTTT. Its translation: CATMAANTEAFF.

The chain has TRBV12-3 or TRBV12-4 and TRBJ1-6; D possibly corresponds to TRBD1 (6 bases). The CDR3 is made up of 19 amino acids. The V and J ends lost 6 bases and 5 bases respectively, with 26 bases between them. CDR3 protein: CASRLRPLGGGGDNSPLHF. The CDR3 DNA is TGTGCCAGCAGGCTTAGGCCTCTGGGGGGAGGGGGAGATAATTCACCCCTCCACTTT.

Points on this clonotype: This sequence may be a read error, since a much larger clone differs from it by one base. This chain connects TRBV4-3 to TRBJ2-1; a weak D match, TRBD2 (6 bases). Trimming took 0 bases from V and 13 from J, leaving 19 bases between them. The CDR3 totals 15 residues. CDR1 LGHNA and CDR2 YSLEER come from the germline V gene. The CDR3 reads CASSQDWRGGETQFF. The CDR3 DNA follows: TGCGCCAGCAGCCAAGATTGGAGGGGCGGGGAGACCCAGTTCTTC.

Comment on this clonotype: At one end, the junction sequence differs from germline, possibly due to a read error. The chain's CDR3 is CAWSVPPGRDAQYF. CDR3 DNA sequence: TGTGCCTGGAGTGTACCCCCAGGGAGAGATGCGCAGTATTTT. This chain connects TRBV30 to TRBJ2-3; the D gene could be TRBD1 or TRBD2 (5 bases each). This CDR3 comprises 14 residues. Germline V CDR1 and CDR2: GTSNPN, SVGIG (reference sequence).

To note about this clonotype: A clone one base away is much larger, so this may be a read error. The V call is TRBV20-1, the J call TRBJ1-2, with a tentative D call TRBD1 (6 bases). The CDR3 consists of 14 residues. V shed 5 bases and J shed 7 bases, with 20 bases lying between them. Germline loops: CDR1 DFQATT, CDR2 SNEGSKA (reference sequence). The CDR3 sequence: CSAPTLTGRGGYTF. The CDR3 coding sequence is TGCAGTGCTCCCACACTGACAGGTCGAGGTGGCTACACCTTC.

The chain recombines TRBV7-3 with TRBJ1-4; possible D gene TRBD1, 6 bases. CDR3 length equals 19 residues. Trimming took off 5 bases at V and 1 base at J, with 23 bases between the two ends. The germline gives CDR1 SGHTA, CDR2 FQGTGA. CDR3 protein: CASSPNTGRGLGTNEKLFF. CDR3 bases: TGTGCCAGCAGCCCGAACACAGGGCGAGGTTTGGGAACTAATGAAAAACTGTTTTTT.

The genes are TRBV3-1 and TRBJ2-7, with D possibly matching TRBD1 (5 bases). The CDR3 is 14 amino acids. Germline-derived CDR1 and CDR2 are LGHDT and YNNKEL (reference sequence). Trimming removed 3 bases from V and 3 bases from J, with 12 bases in between. This CDR3 reads CASSQNPQGYEQYF. The CDR3 DNA reads TGTGCCAGCAGCCAGAATCCGCAGGGCTACGAGCAGTACTTC.

Concerning this clonotype itself: At one end, the junction sequence differs from germline, possibly due to a read error. The chain combines TRBV27 with TRBJ1-6; no clear D gene. CDR1 and CDR2 (germline): MNHEY, SMNVEV (reference sequence). CDR3 length equals 15 residues. The DNA for the CDR3 is TGTGCCAGCAGTTTGGAGCGGAGCTATACTTCACCCCTCCACTTT. Translated, it gives CASSLERSYTSPLHF.

This clonotype was detected many times. The gene calls are TRBV20-1 and TRBJ1-1, with D possibly matching TRBD1 (5 bases). The V gene's germline CDR1 is DFQATT and CDR2 SNEGSKA (reference sequence). CDR3 size: 13 residues. Trimming took off 1 base at V and 1 base at J, with 7 bases between the two ends. The CDR3 reads CSARGDGNTEAFF. The CDR3 DNA is TGCAGTGCTAGAGGGGACGGGAACACTGAAGCTTTCTTT.

This chain uses TRBV27 with TRBJ1-4; D unclear. The CDR3 contains 15 residues. V dropped 3 bases and J dropped 5 bases, with 13 bases sitting between them. Per the germline V gene, CDR1 is MNHEY and CDR2 is SMNVEV (reference sequence). The CDR3: CASSFRLQLNEKLFF. In nucleotides, the CDR3 is TGTGCCAGCAGTTTTAGATTACAGTTGAATGAAAAACTGTTTTTT. The entire variable domain, with the rest obtained from reference TRBV27 and TRBJ1-4, is as follows: EAQVTQNPRYLITVTGKKLTVTCSQNMNHEYMSWYRQDPGLGLRQIYYSMNVEVTDKGDVPEGYKVSRKEKRNFPLILESPSPNQTSLYFCASSFRLQLNEKLFFGSGTQLSVL.

This clonotype has just a few counts. A junction end diverges from the germline sequence, so it may reflect a read error. V is TRBV7-2 and J is TRBJ2-5, with D possibly being TRBD1 (5 bases). The closer fit of TRBJ2-7 to the DNA end suggests the J call may be wrong. Germline CDR1 is SGHTA and CDR2 is FQGNSA. CDR3 length equals 13 residues. The DNA of the CDR3 is TGTGCCGGCAGCTACACGGACACCTACGAGCAGTACTTC. It yields the protein CAGSYTDTYEQYF.

This clonotype has only one observation. This chain connects TRBV20-1 to TRBJ2-3; a weak D match, TRBD2 (6 bases). The CDR3 is made up of 15 amino acids. The V gene lost 2 bases and the J gene lost 1 base, with 13 bases spanning the gap. CDR1 and CDR2 (germline): DFQATT, SNEGSKA (reference sequence). CDR3: CSARPGGLGTDTQYF. CDR3 coding DNA: TGCAGTGCTAGACCTGGGGGGTTGGGCACAGATACGCAGTATTTT.

This clonotype was picked up a small number of times. The V and J genes are TRBV15 and TRBJ1-4; D is unresolved. CDR3 length: 18 residues. V lost 0 bases and J lost 7, with 21 bases in between. CDR1 LNHNV and CDR2 YYDKDF come from the germline V gene (reference sequence). The CDR3 loop is CATSRDPPYTRWGEKLFF. The CDR3 DNA follows: TGTGCCACCAGCAGAGATCCCCCTTACACCCGATGGGGTGAAAAACTGTTTTTT.

Many counts were recorded for this clonotype. V usage is TRBV5-1 and J usage is TRBJ2-1; 10 bases are a match to TRBD2. The CDR3 sequence is 17 residues long. Germline-derived CDR1 and CDR2 are SGHRS and YFSETQ. The J segment lost 0 bases and the V segment lost 0 bases, leaving 3 bases of the junction unmatched. In nucleotides, the CDR3 is TGCGCCAGCAGCTTGGAGGCTAGCGGGAGCTCCTACAATGAGCAGTTCTTC. As protein: CASSLEASGSSYNEQFF.

Details on this clonotype: A junction boundary mismatches the germline segment, possibly from a read error. The rearrangement joins TRBV7-7 to TRBJ2-1, with D maybe TRBD2 (5 bases). The end of the DNA is better explained by TRBJ2-7, so the J call may be wrong. Per the germline V gene, CDR1 is SSHAT and CDR2 is FNYEAQ (reference sequence). There are 15 residues in the CDR3. This CDR3 reads CASSLELVSYNEQYF. Written as DNA, the CDR3 is TGTGCTAGCAGCTTAGAACTAGTCTCCTACAATGAGCAGTACTTC.

In the case of this clonotype: One end of the junction varies from germline; a read error may be responsible. V gene TRBV6-6 combines with J gene TRBJ1-4; TRBD1 agrees at 7 bases. The CDR3 runs to 17 residues. The germline CDR1 and CDR2 sequences are MNHNY and SVGAGI (reference sequence). The CDR3 DNA follows: TGTGCCAGCAGCCGACACCGACAGGGCTCAACTAATGAAAAACGGTTTTTT. Its protein is CASSRHRQGSTNEKRFF.

This chain uses TRBV6-5 with TRBJ2-5, with no clear D. The CDR3 has 14 amino acids. The V end lost 6 bases, the J end lost 3 bases, and 14 bases lay between the germline ends. The germline CDR1 and CDR2 sequences are MNHEY and SVGAGI. In DNA form, the CDR3 reads TGTGCCAGCAGCTTACGTAACAGTAAAGAGACCCAGTACTTC. Protein product: CASSLRNSKETQYF.